This T cell receptor (beta chain) was sequenced for a study of Ad26.COV2.S vaccination and SARS-CoV-2 variants. Study-level results: Non-spike TCR breadth was similar in vaccine and placebo recipients.

Concerning this clone: Its antigen remains unidentified.

Treatment described: roughly 20 received Ad26.COV2.S at low or high dose, single or two shots; a few received placebo; per-sample allocation not given. Specimens were obtained on day 63 following the first vaccine or placebo injection. This CDR3 has 15 amino acids. V lost 1 base, J lost 10 bases, and 4 bases stayed unmatched. Germline V gene sequence: CDR1 LGHNT, CDR2 FRNRAP. TCRdb's copy holds only in-frame clones and misses some; the assay was immunoSEQ multiplex PCR. Of about 350,000 clones listed, approximately 90% are singletons. The receptor's source is a person aged 18 to 59 who received the Ad26.COV2.S COVID-19 vaccine or a placebo. This specimen was peripheral blood, taken in a trial of Ad26.COV2.S vaccine versus placebo. The chain recombines TRBV12-5 with TRBJ1-6, with 10 bases identical to TRBD1. CDR3 sequence: CASGLGGTGASPLHF. CDR3 in DNA: TGTGCTAGTGGTTTGGGAGGGACAGGGGCATCACCCCTCCACTTT.